A single sample is the source of the 11 T cell receptor beta chains below, sequenced in a study of tumor-infiltrating lymphocytes in glioblastoma multiforme. Three nested ARM-PCR rounds with V-beta and C-beta primers built TCRB libraries. TCRdb reprocessed the multiplex PCR reads via MiXCR and lists one record per CDR3 protein. This table has 12,000 or so distinct CDR3 sequences, 65% to 70% appearing once. Sample: brain tumor tissue. All receptors derive from a male donor with glioblastoma.

The chain joins TRBV20-1 to TRBJ2-1, with 8 bases lining up with TRBD1. Trimming removed 5 bases from V and 6 bases from J; junction bases left unmatched: 6. Per germline, CDR1 DFQATT and CDR2 SNEGSKA (reference sequence). The CDR3 totals 13 residues. The CDR3 loop is CSALGQGGNEQFF. CDR3 DNA sequence: TGCAGTGCTCTCGGACAGGGTGGCAATGAGCAGTTCTTC.

This chain uses TRBV10-2 with TRBJ2-5; D gene uncertain. Trimming cost V 4 bases and J 5 bases, with 8 bases left between them. The CDR3 has 12 amino acids. Germline V gives CDR1 WSHSY, CDR2 SAAADI. The DNA for the CDR3 is TGCGCCAGCAGTGGGAGTACGGAGACCCAGTACTTC. This encodes CASSGSTETQYF.

A remark on this clonotype: A read error may account for a junction end that differs from germline. This sequence joins TRBV11-2 and TRBJ2-3; D might be TRBD1 (6 bases). CDR1 and CDR2 (germline): SGHAT, FQNNGV. CDR3 length: 15 residues. As DNA, the CDR3 is TGTGCCAGCAGCTTGCAGGGAGCGTGGACAGAAACGCAGTATTTT. Translating gives CASSLQGAWTETQYF.

This clonotype occurred a few times. The chain couples TRBV4-2 to TRBJ2-2; D is ambiguous. V dropped 0 bases and J dropped 7 bases, with 6 bases sitting between them. The CDR3 spans 13 residues. Germline-derived CDR1 and CDR2 are LGHNA and YNFKEQ. The CDR3 loop reads CASSQERGGELFF. Here the CDR3 DNA reads TGTGCCAGCAGCCAAGAACGCGGCGGGGAGCTGTTTTTT.

This clonotype was counted between two and nine times. Lacking the conserved final phenylalanine or tryptophan, this CDR3 likely reflects a read error. The chain joins TRBV6-5 to TRBJ2-3; D possibly matches TRBD1 or TRBD2 (5 bases each). Germline V gene sequence: CDR1 MNHEY, CDR2 SVGAGI. Trimming removed 6 bases at V and 1 base at J, with 14 bases between. The CDR3 sequence is 15 residues long. Here the CDR3 DNA reads TGTGCCAGCAGCCCCGGGGCAGGTGGCACAGATACGCAGTATTAT. Translation: CASSPGAGGTDTQYY.

This clonotype is categorized as medium-sized. The V call is TRBV20-1, the J call TRBJ2-5; perhaps TRBD1 as D (5 bases). Trimming cost V 1 base and J 0 bases, with 6 bases left between them. The CDR3 contains 13 residues. Germline V CDR1 and CDR2: DFQATT, SNEGSKA (reference sequence). CDR3 sequence: CSARGGHQETQYF. The CDR3 coding sequence is TGCAGTGCTAGAGGGGGCCACCAAGAGACCCAGTACTTC.

This rearrangement joins TRBV11-1 to TRBJ1-1; D gene unclear. The ends were cut back, 2 bases at V and 5 bases at J, with 9 bases in the middle. Germline CDR1 SGHAT, CDR2 FQDESV (reference sequence). The CDR3 has 13 residues. CDR3 bases: TGTGCCAGCAGCTTAAGGTCTCTGACTGAAGCTTTCTTT. It yields the protein CASSLRSLTEAFF.

This clonotype showed up many times. The chain joins TRBV7-9 to TRBJ1-1; a possible D gene is TRBD1 (6 bases). Germline assignment: CDR1 SEHNR and CDR2 FQNEAQ (reference sequence). V was shortened by 5 bases and J by 4 bases, with 20 bases between the two germline ends. The CDR3 runs to 16 residues. The DNA for the CDR3 is TGTGCCAGCAGCCCCAGTTTATCGGGGGGCTCCACTGAAGCTTTCTTT. This sequence encodes CASSPSLSGGSTEAFF.

This clonotype was detected once. The chain couples TRBV5-4 to TRBJ1-2, with a tentative D call TRBD1 (5 bases). Trimming removed 5 bases at V and 4 bases at J, with 15 bases between. The CDR3 has 14 residues. CDR1 SGHNT and CDR2 YYREEE come from the germline V gene (reference sequence). CDR3 DNA sequence: TGTGCCAGCAGGGCCGGGACTGAGACCTATGGCTACACCTTC. It encodes CASRAGTETYGYTF.

This clonotype qualifies as medium-sized. This rearrangement joins TRBV20-1 to TRBJ2-1; 8 nucleotides align to TRBD2. The germline V gene has CDR1 DFQATT and CDR2 SNEGSKA (reference sequence). The CDR3 contains 13 residues. V gave up 3 bases and J gave up 9 bases; unmatched junction bases: 7. CDR3 region: CSASDGTSFEQFF. As DNA, the CDR3 is TGCAGTGCTAGTGACGGGACTAGTTTTGAGCAGTTCTTC.

This clonotype is medium-sized (0.01 to 0.1%) in the sample. The chain employs TRBV29-1 and TRBJ2-2, with a tentative D call TRBD1 (5 bases). CDR1 and CDR2 from the germline V gene are SQVTM and ANQGSEA. The CDR3 is 12 residues long. V was trimmed by 7 bases and J by 3 bases, leaving 9 bases between them. CDR3 bases: TGCAGCGCCGAAGGGGACACCGGGGAGCTGTTTTTT. The encoded protein is CSAEGDTGELFF.